The rows below give T cell receptor beta chains drawn from one sample of a study of cytomegalovirus exposure and HLA in healthy donors. Using immunoSEQ multiplex PCR, the repertoire was profiled, and TCRdb retains in-frame clones only, with some absent. The profile shows about 210,000 clones, 75% to 90% of them singletons. The specimen was PBMCs. The source of these receptors is a young woman in good health and CMV-seronegative. Each CDR3 is given with its conserved first and last residue. The D gene is left open where the match is weak. Only some rows state a clone size, as once, few, many or a class for expanded clones.

TRBV5-1	TRBJ2-2	few	TRBD1	CASSLTGAGELFF	TGCGCCAGCAGCTTGACAGGGGCCGGGGAGCTGTTTTTT
TRBV6-5	TRBJ2-2	.	.	CASSSDTTGELFF	TGTGCCAGCAGCTCCGACACCACCGGGGAGCTGTTTTTT
TRBV18	TRBJ1-3	.	.	CASSMSAAAAGNTIYF	TGTGCCAGCTCAATGTCGGCGGCAGCCGCTGGAAACACCATATATTTT
TRBV4-1	TRBJ2-7	.	.	CASSPLAGVLSYEQYF	TGCGCCAGCAGCCCTCTCGCAGGGGTTTTGTCCTACGAGCAGTACTTC
TRBV5-1	TRBJ2-3	.	TRBD2	CASSRGGGTTDTQYF	TGCGCCAGCAGCCGCGGCGGGGGGACCACAGATACGCAGTATTTT
TRBV2	TRBJ2-2	.	.	CASSEQAGIGELFF	TGTGCCAGCAGTGAACAGGCAGGAATCGGGGAGCTGTTTTTT
TRBV6-6	TRBJ2-7	.	TRBD1	CASTWTGGSYEQYF	TGTGCCAGCACGTGGACAGGGGGTTCCTACGAGCAGTACTTC
TRBV4-2	TRBJ2-1	.	.	CASSPPRSSSNNEQFF	TGTGCCAGCAGCCCCCCGAGGAGTAGCTCTAACAATGAGCAGTTCTTC
TRBV27	TRBJ2-3	few	.	CASRNPGDTQYF	TGTGCCAGCAGAAACCCGGGAGATACGCAGTATTTT
TRBV25-1	TRBJ2-1	.	.	CASSEFGDIRQFF	TGTGCCAGCAGTGAATTCGGGGACATTAGGCAGTTCTTC
TRBV29-1	TRBJ2-7	.	TRBD1	CSVSTGGAAYEQYF	TGCAGCGTTTCTACAGGGGGCGCAGCCTACGAGCAGTACTTC
TRBV28	TRBJ1-5	.	.	CASSLLLSNQPQHF	TGTGCCAGCAGTTTATTGTTAAGCAATCAGCCCCAGCATTTT
TRBV18	TRBJ2-7	few	TRBD1	CASSRDRGREQYF	TGTGCCAGCTCCCGGGACAGGGGGCGCGAGCAGTACTTC
TRBV6-5	TRBJ1-5	.	.	CASRSSGQPQHF	TGTGCCAGCAGATCCTCAGGTCAGCCCCAGCATTTT
TRBV5-1	TRBJ1-2	few	TRBD1	CASSQPGQGTGGYTF	TGCGCCAGCAGCCAGCCGGGACAGGGTACGGGCGGCTACACCTTC
TRBV1	TRBJ2-5	.	.	CTSSQDMEREGLQETQYF	TGCACCAGCAGCCAAGATATGGAGCGGGAGGGCCTCCAAGAGACCCAGTACTTC
TRBV28	TRBJ2-2	.	TRBD2	CASSFWGSGTSFTGELFF	TGTGCCAGCAGTTTTTGGGGTAGCGGGACATCGTTCACCGGGGAGCTGTTTTTT
TRBV10-3	TRBJ2-7	.	.	CAIRVTGNSYEQYF	TGTGCCATCAGAGTAACAGGGAACTCCTACGAGCAGTACTTC
TRBV2	TRBJ2-3	.	TRBD2	CASSLLAGVLGTQYF	TGTGCCAGCAGTCTGCTAGCGGGGGTGCTCGGTACGCAGTATTTT
TRBV19	TRBJ2-3	.	.	CASSPRPGNTQYF	TGTGCCAGTAGTCCCCGACCCGGGAATACGCAGTATTTT
TRBV4-1	TRBJ2-5	.	TRBD2	CASSQDGREGETQYF	TGCGCCAGCAGCCAAGATGGGAGGGAGGGGGAGACCCAGTACTTC
TRBV19	TRBJ1-2	.	TRBD1	CASSSTGVRSSGGYTF	TGTGCCAGTAGTTCGACAGGGGTTAGAAGCTCGGGTGGCTACACCTTC
TRBV7-9	TRBJ2-1	.	.	CASSTRRQPYNEQFF	TGTGCCAGCAGCACAAGGCGGCAACCCTACAATGAGCAGTTCTTC
TRBV6-5	TRBJ2-1	once	TRBD2	CASSYWGGSYNEQFF	TGTGCCAGCAGTTATTGGGGCGGGAGTTACAATGAGCAGTTCTTC
TRBV29-1	TRBJ2-7	.	.	CSVEVGSEQYF	TGCAGCGTTGAAGTCGGGAGCGAGCAGTACTTC
TRBV2	TRBJ2-1	.	TRBD1	CASSPTGKNEQFF	TGTGCCAGCAGCCCGACAGGGAAGAATGAGCAGTTCTTC
TRBV9	TRBJ1-4	.	.	CASSPGLTEEKLFF	TGTGCCAGCAGTCCCGGGTTGACGGAAGAAAAACTGTTTTTT
TRBV2	TRBJ1-6	.	TRBD1	CASGTGFSPLHF	TGTGCCAGCGGGACAGGGTTTTCACCCCTCCACTTT
TRBV4-1	TRBJ1-1	.	.	CASSQRVGVGAEAFF	TGCGCCAGCAGCCAAAGGGTGGGCGTAGGGGCTGAAGCTTTCTTT
TRBV2	TRBJ1-2	.	.	CASSLEGMGYGYTF	TGTGCCAGCTCTTTGGAGGGGATGGGCTATGGCTACACCTTC
TRBV6-5	TRBJ2-1	few	.	CASREGRSSYNEQFF	TGTGCCAGCAGGGAGGGCCGGAGCTCCTACAATGAGCAGTTCTTC
TRBV6-6	TRBJ1-2	.	.	CASSPAPGVHGYTF	TGTGCCAGCAGCCCCGCCCCCGGGGTCCATGGCTACACCTTC
TRBV4-2	TRBJ1-2	few	TRBD1	CASSHTGGEGYTF	TGTGCCAGCAGCCACACAGGGGGCGAGGGCTACACCTTC
TRBV7-2	TRBJ2-5	.	.	CASSLGGSGEETQYF	TGTGCCAGCAGCTTAGGTGGCTCAGGGGAAGAGACCCAGTACTTC
TRBV6-5	TRBJ1-6	.	.	CASLPALDNSPLHF	TGTGCCAGCCTTCCAGCACTAGATAATTCACCCCTCCACTTT
TRBV7-6	TRBJ1-4	.	.	CASSRGPNEKLFF	TGTGCCAGCAGCCGAGGCCCTAATGAAAAACTGTTTTTT
TRBV2	TRBJ2-7	once	TRBD1	CASSENSGWTGNYEQYF	TGTGCCAGCAGTGAAAATTCGGGCTGGACAGGGAACTACGAGCAGTACTTC
TRBV7-9	TRBJ2-7	.	.	CASSRTAMRDEQYF	TGTGCCAGCAGCAGGACAGCCATGCGGGACGAGCAGTACTTC
TRBV5-1	TRBJ2-1	.	TRBD2	CASSVTSGTIEQFF	TGCGCCAGCAGCGTTACTAGCGGGACAATTGAGCAGTTCTTC
TRBV9	TRBJ2-1	.	TRBD2	CASSVATTSGTYNEQFF	TGTGCCAGCAGCGTAGCTACAACTAGCGGAACCTACAATGAGCAGTTCTTC
TRBV7-7	TRBJ2-5	.	TRBD1	CASSFGTGQETQYF	TGTGCTAGCAGCTTCGGGACAGGGCAAGAGACCCAGTACTTC
TRBV11-2	TRBJ2-1	.	TRBD1	CATLRDRAYNEQFF	TGTGCCACCCTCCGGGACAGGGCCTACAATGAGCAGTTCTTC
TRBV10-2	TRBJ2-7	.	TRBD1	CASKVGTVSYEQYF	TGCGCCAGCAAGGTAGGGACAGTCTCCTACGAGCAGTACTTC
TRBV28	TRBJ2-7	.	.	CASGDNEQYF	TGTGCCAGCGGGGACAACGAGCAGTACTTC
TRBV27	TRBJ2-5	.	.	CASSLYQGKTQYF	TGTGCCAGCAGTTTATACCAGGGAAAGACCCAGTACTTC
TRBV19	TRBJ2-5	.	.	CASRDREGLAETQYF	TGTGCCAGCCGAGACAGGGAAGGACTAGCTGAGACCCAGTACTTC
TRBV6-6	TRBJ1-5	once	.	CASRLQGYSNQPQHF	TGTGCCAGCAGGCTACAGGGTTATAGCAATCAGCCCCAGCATTTT
TRBV28	TRBJ2-2	.	TRBD1	CASSSPGQGGGTGELFF	TGTGCCAGCAGTTCCCCCGGACAGGGCGGAGGCACCGGGGAGCTGTTTTTT
TRBV28	TRBJ2-7	.	.	CASQRVNSYEQYF	TGTGCCAGCCAACGAGTTAACTCCTACGAGCAGTACTTC
TRBV10-2	TRBJ2-7	.	.	CASRDSDRLSYEQYF	TGCGCCAGCAGGGACAGCGACCGACTCTCCTACGAGCAGTACTTC
TRBV6-5	TRBJ1-1	once	.	CASSYSRTDLNTEAFF	TGTGCCAGCAGTTACTCGAGGACAGACCTGAACACTGAAGCTTTCTTT
TRBV14	TRBJ1-2	.	.	CASSQYRVLRGYTF	TGTGCCAGCAGCCAATACAGGGTCCTCCGGGGCTACACCTTC
TRBV10-2	TRBJ2-1	.	.	CASSAPNRGEQFF	TGCGCCAGCAGTGCTCCCAACCGGGGTGAGCAGTTCTTC
TRBV4-2	TRBJ2-3	.	.	CASSLSLSYTDTQYF	TGTGCCAGCAGCCTCTCTTTGTCTTACACAGATACGCAGTATTTT
TRBV2	TRBJ1-4	.	TRBD1	CASRDRGYEKLFF	TGTGCCAGCAGGGACAGGGGTTACGAAAAACTGTTTTTT
TRBV2	TRBJ2-5	.	.	CASSEIGSFQETQYF	TGTGCCAGCAGTGAAATCGGGAGCTTCCAAGAGACCCAGTACTTC
TRBV5-1	TRBJ2-3	.	TRBD2	CASSSGTSASTDTQYF	TGCGCCAGCAGCTCCGGGACTAGCGCTAGCACAGATACGCAGTATTTT
TRBV6-1	TRBJ2-2	.	.	CASSEVVRTGELFF	TGTGCCAGCAGTGAAGTTGTCAGAACCGGGGAGCTGTTTTTT
TRBV27	TRBJ2-7	.	.	CASSPHSDSVGGDEQYF	TGTGCCAGCAGTCCCCACTCCGACAGCGTAGGGGGGGACGAGCAGTACTTC